Shown below are 28 T cell receptor beta chains from a single sample sequenced in a study of cytomegalovirus exposure and HLA in healthy donors. With 60 Vbeta and 13 Jbeta primers, the PCR was carried out. This table comes from immunoSEQ multiplex PCR, and its TCRdb copy is limited to in-frame clones, with some not included. This table has nearly 110,000 clones, around two thirds appearing once. The sample comprised PBMCs. These receptors originate from a woman aged 40 to 50 in good health and CMV-seropositive.

This chain links TRBV7-8 with TRBJ2-7, with D possibly TRBD1 on 6 matching bases. Germline loops: CDR1 SGHVS, CDR2 FQNEAQ. Trimming removed 5 bases at V and 5 bases at J, with 22 bases between. The CDR3 length is 16 residues. CDR3 bases: TGTGCCAGCAGCCCTTTACAGGGTAACGTGCGGGACGAGCAGTACTTC. It specifies CASSPLQGNVRDEQYF. The entire variable domain, with the rest obtained from reference TRBV7-8 and TRBJ2-7, is as follows: GAGVSQSPRYKVAKRGQDVALRCDPISGHVSLFWYQQALGQGPEFLTYFQNEAQLDKSGLPSDRFFAERPEGSVSTLKIQRTQQEDSAVYLCASSPLQGNVRDEQYFGPGTRLTVT.

V gene TRBV5-1 combines with J gene TRBJ1-2, with 11 bases aligning to TRBD1. After removal of 3 bases from V and 7 bases from J, the junction contained 2 bases not matched to a gene. The CDR3 loop spans 13 amino acids. Germline V gene lookup returns CDR1 SGHRS and CDR2 YFSETQ. The CDR3 DNA sequence: TGCGCCAGCAGCTCCGGACAGGGGGCTGGCTACACCTTC. Protein: CASSSGQGAGYTF.

The J gene is TRBJ1-2, the V gene TRBV5-1; no reliable D call. The CDR3 is 13 amino acids. The V and J ends lost 0 bases and 4 bases respectively, with 7 bases between them. CDR1 and CDR2 (germline): SGHRS, YFSETQ. This CDR3 is CASSLGQFYGYTF. CDR3 nucleotide sequence: TGCGCCAGCAGCTTGGGGCAGTTCTATGGCTACACCTTC.

This clone was seen a handful of times. The chain has TRBV6-5 and TRBJ1-4; D gene uncertain. Germline CDR1 and CDR2: MNHEY and SVGAGI. The V end lost 0 bases, the J end lost 5 bases, and 10 bases lay between the germline ends. This CDR3 is 15 amino acids long. This CDR3 reads CASSYSAGGNEKLFF. In DNA form, the CDR3 reads TGTGCCAGCAGTTACTCCGCCGGAGGAAATGAAAAACTGTTTTTT.

V is TRBV5-6 and J is TRBJ1-4, with 9 positions matching TRBD1. V was clipped by 4 bases and J by 8 bases; unmatched bases: 12. CDR1 is SGHDT, CDR2 YYEEEE, per germline. This CDR3 comprises 16 residues. The CDR3 nucleotides are TGTGCCAGCAGCCCGCAACAGGGGGCAAATTACGAAAAACTGTTTTTT. Translation: CASSPQQGANYEKLFF.

The chain has TRBV19 and TRBJ2-2; weak D call: TRBD2 (6 bases). This CDR3 contains 16 residues. V was pared by 0 bases and J by 3 bases, with 11 bases between. The germline V gene encodes CDR1 LNHDA and CDR2 SQIVND (reference sequence). The DNA of the CDR3 is TGTGCCAGTAGTATAGAGGGTAGCGGCTACACCGGGGAGCTGTTTTTT. Its protein is CASSIEGSGYTGELFF.

The rearrangement uses TRBV30 and TRBJ2-7; D is undetermined. Germline V lookup: CDR1 GTSNPN, CDR2 SVGIG (reference sequence). V lost 0 bases, J lost 3 bases, and 3 bases lay in between. The CDR3 has 11 residues. In DNA form, the CDR3 reads TGTGCCTGGAGTGTTAGCTACGAGCAGTACTTC. This gives the protein CAWSVSYEQYF.

This clone has more than one count but fewer than ten. In DNA form, the CDR3 reads TGTGCCAGCAGCCCCCGCGCGGGGATGGGGGAGACCCAGTACTTC. Its translation: CASSPRAGMGETQYF. The chain links TRBV11-2 to TRBJ2-5; D perhaps matches TRBD2 (6 bases). The length of the CDR3 is 15 residues. The germline V gene has CDR1 SGHAT and CDR2 FQNNGV. V was pared by 5 bases and J by 5 bases, with 18 bases between.

This chain connects TRBV5-1 to TRBJ2-3; TRBD1 might be the D (6 bases). CDR1 is SGHRS, CDR2 YFSETQ, per germline. Trimming cost V 4 bases and J 2 bases, with 11 bases left between them. This CDR3 region has 14 residues. This chain's CDR3 is CASSPDRHTDTQYF. The CDR3 DNA is TGCGCCAGCAGCCCTGACAGGCACACAGATACGCAGTATTTT.

The rearrangement joins TRBV6-1 to TRBJ1-1; a possible D gene is TRBD1 (6 bases). The germline V and J ends were trimmed by 4 bases and 1 base, with 10 bases remaining between them. CDR3 size: 14 residues. The germline V gene has CDR1 MNHNS and CDR2 SASEGT. The DNA of the CDR3 is TGTGCCAGCAGTGTCCTCAGGGGGAACACTGAAGCTTTCTTT. As protein: CASSVLRGNTEAFF.

The chain carries TRBV4-1 and TRBJ1-1; D possibly corresponds to TRBD1 (5 bases). The CDR3 is made up of 14 amino acids. Trimming shortened V by 1 base and J by 1 base, and 7 bases separated the two germline ends. CDR1 MGHRA and CDR2 YSYEKL come from the germline V gene. In DNA, the CDR3 is TGCGCCAGCAGCCAAGTAGACAGGAACACTGAAGCTTTCTTT. The encoded protein is CASSQVDRNTEAFF.

The chain uses TRBV2 and TRBJ1-2; TRBD1 agrees at 7 bases. This CDR3 has 13 residues. V lost 8 bases, J lost 3 bases, and 6 bases stayed unmatched. Germline CDR1 is SNHLY and CDR2 is FYNNEI. CDR3 residues: CASGGQSYYGYTF. The CDR3 coding sequence is TGTGCCAGCGGGGGACAGAGCTACTATGGCTACACCTTC.

The chain uses TRBV30 and TRBJ1-1, with D possibly TRBD1 on 6 matching bases. The length of the CDR3 is 12 residues. V shed 3 bases and J shed 8 bases, with 13 bases lying between them. Per the germline V gene, CDR1 is GTSNPN and CDR2 is SVGIG (reference sequence). This CDR3 is CAWSKGQGEAFF. The CDR3 region has the DNA TGTGCCTGGAGCAAGGGGCAGGGGGAAGCTTTCTTT.

The chain couples TRBV30 to TRBJ1-2; D unclear. The V end lost 4 bases, the J end lost 7 bases, and 10 bases lay between the germline ends. This CDR3 has 11 amino acids. Germline V gene data show CDR1 as GTSNPN and CDR2 as SVGIG (reference sequence). The CDR3 loop reads CAWNTSPGYTF. CDR3 bases: TGTGCCTGGAACACCTCCCCTGGCTACACCTTC.

With regard to this clone: The CDR3 carries no conserved terminal phenylalanine or tryptophan, so it likely arises from a read error. The J gene is TRBJ1-1, the V gene TRBV29-1; D perhaps matches TRBD1 (5 bases). The ends were cut back, 2 bases at V and 4 bases at J, with 14 bases in the middle. This CDR3 spans 14 amino acids. From germline, CDR1 is SQVTM and CDR2 ANQGSEA. The CDR3 here is CSVEISGTFTEAFV. The CDR3 bases are TGCAGCGTTGAAATTTCCGGGACTTTCACTGAAGCTTTCGTT.

The gene calls are TRBV30 and TRBJ1-1; D is unresolved. CDR1 is GTSNPN and CDR2 is SVGIG in the germline V gene (reference sequence). This CDR3 has 14 amino acids. V was cut by 0 bases and J by 2 bases, with 10 bases left in between. CDR3 bases: TGTGCCTGGAGTGTACGAGGAGTTAACACTGAAGCTTTCTTT. It codes for CAWSVRGVNTEAFF. The variable domain in full, completed from reference TRBV30 and TRBJ1-1, reads SQTIHQWPATLVQPVGSPLSLECTVEGTSNPNLYWYRQAAGRGLQLLFYSVGIGQISSEVPQNLSASRPQDRQFILSSKKLLLSDSGFYLCAWSVRGVNTEAFFGQGTRLTVV.

The table lists this clone with a few counts. The genes are TRBV7-9 and TRBJ2-7; 7 nucleotides agree with TRBD2. Germline CDR1 reads SEHNR; CDR2 reads FQNEAQ (reference sequence). The CDR3 consists of 15 residues. J gave up 1 base and V 5 bases, and 8 bases lay outside the gene matches. The CDR3 DNA reads as TGTGCCAGCAGCCCCGGGGGAGGGTCTTCCTACGAGCAGTACTTC. Translation gives CASSPGGGSSYEQYF.

The chain couples TRBV4-2 to TRBJ2-4, with D perhaps matching TRBD1 (6 bases). The CDR3 contains 14 residues. In germline, CDR1 is LGHNA, CDR2 YNFKEQ. The germline V and J ends were trimmed by 4 bases and 3 bases, with 10 bases remaining between them. The chain's CDR3 is CASSPTGGKNIQYF. As DNA, the CDR3 is TGTGCCAGCAGCCCGACAGGTGGCAAAAACATTCAGTACTTC.

The J gene is TRBJ1-1, the V gene TRBV30; no firm D call. Trimming pared 1 base from V and 7 bases from J, leaving 7 bases between. CDR1 and CDR2 from the germline V gene are GTSNPN and SVGIG (reference sequence). The CDR3 is 11 amino acids. The CDR3 DNA is TGTGCCTGGAGTGAACAAGTTGAAGCTTTCTTT. It encodes CAWSEQVEAFF.

This clone was picked up a small number of times. V and J are TRBV15 and TRBJ1-6; 11 positions agree with TRBD1. The CDR3 length is 15 residues. Germline CDR1 is LNHNV and CDR2 is YYDKDF (reference sequence). After removal of 2 bases from V and 10 bases from J, the junction contained 4 bases not matched to a gene. CDR3 region: CATSRTGTGGSPLHF. DNA of the CDR3: TGTGCCACCAGCAGAACGGGGACAGGGGGATCACCCCTCCACTTT.

This clone was seen a handful of times. The rearrangement joins TRBV6-6 to TRBJ1-2; a possible D gene is TRBD1 (6 bases). The V end lost 3 bases, the J end lost 13 bases, and 18 bases lay between the germline ends. This CDR3 comprises 13 residues. Germline CDR1 and CDR2: MNHNY and SVGAGI (reference sequence). The CDR3 loop is CASSYEAGVFGTF. CDR3 bases: TGTGCCAGCAGTTATGAGGCAGGGGTGTTTGGCACCTTC.

This clone was observed a handful of times. The V and J genes are TRBV19 and TRBJ1-5, with 8 bases aligning to TRBD1. Germline CDR1 and CDR2: LNHDA and SQIVND (reference sequence). This CDR3 has 13 amino acids. Unmatched junction bases numbered 3, after V lost 7 bases and J lost 4 bases. As DNA, the CDR3 is TGTGCCAGTATTGGACAGGGTAATCAGCCCCAGCATTTT. It codes for CASIGQGNQPQHF.

This clone was recorded a few times. The chain recombines TRBV2 with TRBJ1-2; 8 positions agree with TRBD1. The germline gives CDR1 SNHLY, CDR2 FYNNEI. V was pared by 5 bases and J by 5 bases, with 7 bases of the junction left unmatched. The CDR3 totals 14 residues. The DNA of the CDR3 is TGTGCCAGCAGTTACGGACAGGGCGGATATGGCTACACCTTC. Residues: CASSYGQGGYGYTF.

The chain couples TRBV4-2 to TRBJ2-2; D may be TRBD1 (6 bases). CDR3 length: 13 residues. CDR1 and CDR2 from the germline V gene are LGHNA and YNFKEQ. V lost 5 bases to trimming and J lost 6 bases, with 10 bases between them. The CDR3 here is CASSVRGPGELFF. DNA of the CDR3: TGTGCCAGCAGCGTCAGGGGACCCGGGGAGCTGTTTTTT.

The chain joins TRBV4-2 to TRBJ1-3; weak D call: TRBD1 (6 bases). Trimming removed 1 base from V and 0 bases from J, with 10 bases in between. The germline V gene has CDR1 LGHNA and CDR2 YNFKEQ. The CDR3 is made up of 16 amino acids. In DNA, the CDR3 is TGTGCCAGCAGCCAAGCGTTAGGGGGCTCTGGAAACACCATATATTTT. Its translation: CASSQALGGSGNTIYF.

The chain joins TRBV6-1 to TRBJ1-1, with 7 bases that match TRBD1. This CDR3 contains 15 residues. Germline trimming cut 5 bases from V and 7 bases from J; bases unmatched to any gene: 13. Germline CDR1 is MNHNS and CDR2 is SASEGT. CDR3 region: CASSPIEGARGEAFF. In DNA form, the CDR3 reads TGTGCCAGCAGTCCTATAGAGGGGGCGCGAGGTGAAGCTTTCTTT.

J is TRBJ2-3 and V is TRBV7-2; D uncertain. The CDR3 contains 15 residues. V was clipped by 1 base and J by 4 bases, with 12 bases between them. Germline lookup yields CDR1 SGHTA and CDR2 FQGNSA. CDR3 in amino acids: CASSLDSFSADTQYF. CDR3 coding DNA: TGTGCCAGCAGCTTAGATAGCTTCTCGGCAGATACGCAGTATTTT.

This chain uses TRBV30 with TRBJ1-1; the D is unclear. Trimming pared 0 bases from V and 8 bases from J, leaving 16 bases between. The CDR3 spans 14 residues. Germline loops: CDR1 GTSNPN, CDR2 SVGIG (reference sequence). CDR3 coding DNA: TGTGCCTGGAGTGTACCAGGTCGGGGTGGAGAAGCTTTCTTT. It is translated as CAWSVPGRGGEAFF. Looking up the rest from reference TRBV30 and TRBJ1-1 gives the full variable domain: SQTIHQWPATLVQPVGSPLSLECTVEGTSNPNLYWYRQAAGRGLQLLFYSVGIGQISSEVPQNLSASRPQDRQFILSSKKLLLSDSGFYLCAWSVPGRGGEAFFGQGTRLTVV.